This record looks at one T cell receptor (beta chain) sequence and its context. This record belongs to a study of technical replicates of blood from several donors. Produced via immunoSEQ multiplex PCR; TCRdb's table is partial and in-frame only. The sample gives about 60,000 clones, around nine tenths of which show up once; 4% to 6.5% is in the top ten. The CDR3 has 14 residues. Looked up from germline, CDR1 is SGHDT and CDR2 is YYEEEE. V was pared by 1 base and J by 3 bases, with 11 bases between. This chain links TRBV5-6 with TRBJ2-7, with D possibly being TRBD2 (6 bases). Sequencing used PBMCs. The sequence was obtained from a human donor in good health. Some clones in this sample may be carry-over from other donors' samples. CDR3: CASSLWGVGYEQYF. The CDR3 DNA is TGTGCCAGCAGCTTGTGGGGGGTCGGCTACGAGCAGTACTTC. The variable domain in full, completed from reference TRBV5-6 and TRBJ2-7, reads DAGVTQSPTHLIKTRGQQVTLRCSPKSGHDTVSWYQQALGQGPQFIFQYYEEEERQRGNFPDRFSGHQFPNYSSELNVNALLLGDSALYLCASSLWGVGYEQYFGPGTRLTVT.